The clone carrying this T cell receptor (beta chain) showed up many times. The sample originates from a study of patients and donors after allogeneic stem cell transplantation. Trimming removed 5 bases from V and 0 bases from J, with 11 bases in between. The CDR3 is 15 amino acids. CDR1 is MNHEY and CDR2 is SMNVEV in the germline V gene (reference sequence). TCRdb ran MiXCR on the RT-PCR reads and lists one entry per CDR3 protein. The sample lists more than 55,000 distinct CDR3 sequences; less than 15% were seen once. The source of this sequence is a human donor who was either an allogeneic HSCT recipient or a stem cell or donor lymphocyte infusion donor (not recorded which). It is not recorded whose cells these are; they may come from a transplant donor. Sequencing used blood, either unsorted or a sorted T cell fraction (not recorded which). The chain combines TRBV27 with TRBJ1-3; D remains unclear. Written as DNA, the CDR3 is TGTGCCAGCAGTAGCCCAGCGAGCTCTGGAAACACCATATATTTT. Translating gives CASSSPASSGNTIYF.